The T cell receptor (beta chain) described here comes from a study of blood T cells in healthy people across ages. Germline assignment: CDR1 SQVTM and CDR2 ANQGSEA. There are 12 residues in the CDR3. Trimming shortened V by 6 bases and J by 4 bases, and 12 bases separated the two germline ends. Through a sample-barcoded 5' primer and a J-beta primer mix, a second PCR was run for roughly 6 to 11 cycles. Every sample gave at least 2.5 million paired-end reads containing CDR3. TCRdb fed the 5' RACE reads into MiXCR, producing one record per CDR3 protein. The sample has about 1.7 million distinct CDR3 sequences, approximately 28% seen once; the top ten hold over 7%.

Sequencing input: blood. The receptor was isolated from a woman aged 30 to 39 in good health. This chain uses TRBV29-1 with TRBJ1-2, with D possibly being TRBD1 (5 bases). The CDR3 bases are TGCAGCGTCGCGGACGGGGGCTATGGCTACACCTTC. It translates to CSVADGGYGYTF. The full variable domain, with the rest looked up from reference TRBV29-1 and TRBJ1-2, is SAVISQKPSRDICQRGTSLTIQCQVDSQVTMMFWYRQQPGQSLTLIATANQGSEATYESGFVIDKFPISRPNLTFSTLTVSNMSPEDSSIYLCSVADGGYGYTFGSGTRLTVV.